The T cell receptor (beta chain) under discussion was sequenced for a study of monozygotic twins with inflammatory bowel disease. Findings and caveats of the study: With others, IBD patients shared fewer clonotypes than healthy twins did, especially with disease activity. Lower TCRbeta diversity (inverse Simpson) was seen in IBD patients than in healthy co-twins.

UMIs that included a 6-nucleotide sample barcode were added by template switching, which took place during cDNA synthesis. After re-calling the 5' RACE reads, TCRdb lists one entry per CDR3 protein, DNA absent. Recorded for this sample: around 450,000 distinct CDR3 sequences. Germline-derived CDR1 and CDR2 are MGHDK and SYGVNS. CDR3 size: 13 residues. Points on this clonotype: Its antigen is unknown.

Input material: blood. This receptor was taken from a human donor with ulcerative colitis or Crohn's disease, or a healthy co-twin of an affected twin (not recorded which). J is TRBJ1-1 and V is TRBV25-1; there is no DNA to check the TCRdb D call of TRBD1. The CDR3 loop reads CASGGGVNTEAFF. Variable domain in full (rest from reference TRBV25-1 and TRBJ1-1): EADIYQTPRYLVIGTGKKITLECSQTMGHDKMYWYQQDPGMELHLIHYSYGVNSTEKGDLSSESTVSRIRTEHFPLTLESARPSHTSQYLCASGGGVNTEAFFGQGTRLTVV.